This TCR beta chain was sequenced in a study of shared clonotypes between healthy human individuals. Study-wide points: The diversity represented, both genetic and in exposure history, was limited by few donors.

On this clone: Its antigen is as yet unknown. Other DNA sequences of this sample code for an identical CDR3.

Germline V gene data show CDR1 as SGDLS and CDR2 as YYNGEE. V lost 2 bases to trimming and J lost 3 bases; unmatched junction nucleotides: 5. The CDR3 runs 15 residues. Around 30,000 T cell genomes, or approximately 190 ng DNA, went into the sorted-subset replicate PCRs. Using immunoSEQ multiplex PCR, the repertoire was profiled, and TCRdb retains in-frame clones only, with some absent. The data show roughly 2.2 million clones, roughly 90% seen once. This TCR came from a man younger than 35 in good health. Some clones in this sample may be carry-over from other donors' samples. Sequenced input: naive CD4+ T cells from PBMCs. Subset of the sample: CD45RA+ positively selected. The chain carries TRBV9 and TRBJ2-7; 10 positions match TRBD2. The CDR3 nucleotides read TGTGCCAGCAGCGTCGGGGCTAGCGGGGGCTACGAGCAGTACTTC. Translation: CASSVGASGGYEQYF.